Listed below are T cell receptor beta chains from one sample, sequenced in a study of T cell changes during pregnancy in multiple sclerosis. Sequenced by immunoSEQ multiplex PCR; TCRdb stores in-frame clones only, minus some. In the table there are around 80,000 clones, around 94% of which are singletons. Material: peripheral blood, obtained in the second trimester of pregnancy. The receptor set was obtained from a female donor in good health, enrolled as a control in a pregnancy study. The CDR3 runs from the conserved cysteine through the conserved F or W. Expanded clones are given a class, and other clones once, few, many or no size at all.

J	size	V	CDR3
TRBJ2-4	NA	TRBV7-9	CASSFAEAKNIQYF
TRBJ2-2	NA	TRBV29-1	CSVELAGRTGELFF
TRBJ2-1	NA	TRBV29-1	CSTGLADNEQFF
TRBJ1-5	NA	TRBV28	CASSSPGLLSNQPQHF
TRBJ1-4	NA	TRBV5-1	CASSVPGGGGEKLFF
TRBJ2-5	NA	TRBV11-2	CASSLGSSGEETQYF
TRBJ2-1	NA	TRBV10-3	CAISPGQERGEQFF
TRBJ1-1	NA	TRBV5-1	CASSFSGGGTEAFF
TRBJ1-4	NA	TRBV11-2	CASSLDRGGEEKLFF
TRBJ2-1	NA	TRBV19	CASIGLAGSREQFF
TRBJ2-1	NA	TRBV6-1	CASSEQGNEFF
TRBJ2-5	NA	TRBV10-3	CAISESNWGGVNGETQYF
TRBJ2-7	NA	TRBV2	CASSPIIGQGSYEQYF
TRBJ1-5	NA	TRBV5-1	CASSRDSQGTQHF
TRBJ2-7	once	TRBV6-6	CASSGQYNYEQYF
TRBJ2-7	NA	TRBV15	CATSRAPGRYEQYF
TRBJ2-1	once	TRBV5-1	CASSLGTGAPNEQFF
TRBJ2-7	NA	TRBV5-1	CASSLGTGGSYEQYF
TRBJ2-5	NA	TRBV5-4	CASSLGGLETQYF
TRBJ2-7	NA	TRBV4-1	CASSAQGRQPYEQYF
TRBJ1-3	NA	TRBV28	CASSLHFGGAINSGNTIYF
TRBJ2-1	NA	TRBV5-6	CASSVTGGNEQFF
TRBJ2-1	NA	TRBV5-6	CASSWGGLAFNNEQFF
TRBJ2-1	NA	TRBV19	CASSIASYPYNEQFF
TRBJ2-7	NA	TRBV19	CASSIRWGTYEQYF
TRBJ2-3	NA	TRBV5-4	CASSLDRGTDTQYF
TRBJ1-5	NA	TRBV28	CASSLAQGHSNQPQHF
TRBJ2-7	NA	TRBV18	CASSLDRAGEQYF
TRBJ2-2	NA	TRBV30	CAWAYRGFGELFF
TRBJ1-5	NA	TRBV27	CASSLGGAHQPQHF
TRBJ2-1	NA	TRBV27	CASSHSLSSYNEQFF
TRBJ2-7	NA	TRBV25-1	CASRLTGTNEQYF
TRBJ1-5	NA	TRBV5-6	CASSLGGRGQPQHF
TRBJ1-3	NA	TRBV7-2	CASSLALGADTIYF
TRBJ1-2	NA	TRBV7-9	CASSPPDRPGYTF
TRBJ2-7	few	TRBV6-6	CASSYRGSYEQYF
TRBJ2-3	NA	TRBV19	CASSIATGGGSGTQYF
TRBJ2-1	NA	TRBV19	CASSTAGTSYNEQFF
TRBJ2-4	NA	TRBV6-6	CASNPPGQSDIQYF
TRBJ2-1	NA	TRBV7-6	CASSLEGGSSYNEQFF
TRBJ2-7	NA	TRBV10-2	CASSESSRGGFAYEQYF
TRBJ1-5	once	TRBV5-1	CASSLGGRGQPQHF
TRBJ2-1	NA	TRBV5-4	CASTRGSGLYNEQFF
TRBJ2-1	NA	TRBV11-3	CASSLSGAGGYNEQFF
TRBJ1-3	NA	TRBV7-8	CASSLGRLGTGNTIYF
TRBJ1-1	NA	TRBV4-1	CASSMGPRNTEAFF
TRBJ1-5	NA	TRBV29-1	CSAQEGNQPQHF
TRBJ2-1	NA	TRBV27	CASSLRAGSHNEQFF
TRBJ2-2	NA	TRBV6-4	CASSGGTGNTGELFF
TRBJ2-2	NA	TRBV28	CASSSRQGRAGNTGELFF
TRBJ2-5	NA	TRBV11-2	CASSHIAAYQETQYF
TRBJ2-2	NA	TRBV7-2	CASTPKSGGELFF
TRBJ1-1	NA	TRBV19	CASSIGQGYTEAFF